The rows below give T cell receptor beta chains drawn from one sample of a study of shared clonotypes between healthy human individuals. Clones were read by immunoSEQ multiplex PCR, and TCRdb kept only the in-frame ones, dropping some. Of around 2.3 million clones in the sample, approximately 96% were seen once. Sequencing used naive CD4+ T cells sorted from blood. Source of these receptors: a man between 18 and 35 years old in good health. Each CDR3 is given with its conserved first and last residue. A D gene is named only where the DNA matches it firmly. Size values are once, few and many counts, or a class for expanded clones, and some rows have none.

clone size	V gene	D gene	CDR3 length	J gene	CDR3 protein	CDR3 DNA
once	TRBV18	TRBD1	15	TRBJ1-4	CASSPRGQGNEKLFF	TGTGCCAGCTCACCAAGGGGACAGGGGAATGAAAAACTGTTTTTT
NA	TRBV6-6	NA	13	TRBJ2-2	CASSYDGAGELFF	TGTGCCAGCAGTTACGATGGTGCCGGGGAGCTGTTTTTT
NA	TRBV30	TRBD1	15	TRBJ1-2	CAWSVLLQGAGGYTF	TGTGCCTGGAGTGTTCTTCTCCAGGGGGCGGGTGGCTACACCTTC
NA	TRBV7-2	NA	13	TRBJ2-1	CASSPRQGGEQFF	TGTGCCAGCAGCCCTCGACAGGGAGGAGAGCAGTTCTTC
NA	TRBV7-2	NA	16	TRBJ1-2	CASSLAGTTPNYGYTF	TGTGCCAGCAGCTTAGCGGGGACAACGCCCAACTATGGCTACACCTTC
NA	TRBV7-8	TRBD2	17	TRBJ2-1	CASSVTTSGRAYNEQFF	TGTGCCAGCAGCGTAACGACTAGCGGGAGAGCATACAATGAGCAGTTCTTC
NA	TRBV28	TRBD1	19	TRBJ2-3	CASSSRTGSNTTSTDTQYF	TGTGCCAGCAGTTCCCGGACAGGATCGAACACCACTAGCACAGATACGCAGTATTTT
NA	TRBV10-3	NA	14	TRBJ2-3	CAISGLPVTDTQYF	TGTGCCATCAGTGGCCTACCTGTAACAGATACGCAGTATTTT
NA	TRBV6-5	NA	13	TRBJ2-7	CASSYDRTYEQYF	TGTGCCAGCAGTTACGACCGAACCTACGAGCAGTACTTC
NA	TRBV6-6	NA	15	TRBJ1-2	CASSYPGQGSYGYTF	TGTGCCAGCAGTTACCCCGGACAAGGGAGCTATGGCTACACCTTC
NA	TRBV2	NA	14	TRBJ2-5	CASKPGSVVTAQYF	TGTGCCAGCAAGCCAGGGAGCGTTGTGACGGCCCAGTACTTC
once	TRBV5-1	NA	17	TRBJ2-5	CASSLAGRSTPGETQYF	TGCGCCAGCAGCTTGGCTGGCAGGAGCACCCCTGGAGAGACCCAGTACTTC
NA	TRBV5-8	NA	14	TRBJ1-2	CASSKLTGNYGYTF	TGTGCCAGCAGCAAATTAACAGGGAACTATGGCTACACCTTC
NA	TRBV2	NA	13	TRBJ2-2	CASRTENTGELFF	TGTGCCAGCAGGACAGAGAACACCGGGGAGCTGTTTTTT
once	TRBV6-1	NA	14	TRBJ1-5	CASSEGPVYQPQHF	TGTGCCAGCAGTGAAGGGCCGGTCTATCAGCCCCAGCATTTT
NA	TRBV28	TRBD1	18	TRBJ1-6	CASSPEATGGRGNSPLHF	TGTGCCAGCAGCCCAGAGGCGACAGGGGGTAGAGGCAATTCACCCCTCCACTTT
NA	TRBV10-3	NA	13	TRBJ1-4	CAISEPGREKLFF	TGTGCCATCAGTGAGCCAGGGAGGGAAAAACTGTTTTTT
NA	TRBV29-1	TRBD2	15	TRBJ2-7	CSVEERASGGYEQYF	TGCAGCGTTGAAGAACGGGCTAGCGGGGGCTACGAGCAGTACTTC
NA	TRBV27	NA	13	TRBJ1-1	CASNSRRNTEAFF	TGTGCCAGCAATTCACGGAGGAACACTGAAGCTTTCTTT
NA	TRBV7-9	TRBD1	14	TRBJ1-4	CASSSGTGDEKLFF	TGTGCCAGCAGCTCCGGGACAGGGGATGAAAAACTGTTTTTT
once	TRBV6-5	NA	12	TRBJ1-2	CASSRDTRGYTF	TGTGCCAGCAGCCGTGACACGAGAGGCTACACCTTC
NA	TRBV6-6	TRBD1	15	TRBJ2-5	CASSYGTGMGETQYF	TGTGCCAGCAGTTACGGGACAGGGATGGGAGAGACCCAGTACTTC
NA	TRBV9	TRBD2	16	TRBJ2-1	CASSVAGTSGTNEQFF	TGTGCCAGCAGCGTAGCCGGGACTAGCGGGACGAATGAGCAGTTCTTC
NA	TRBV10-2	TRBD2	15	TRBJ2-1	CASSDVAGFYNEQFF	TGCGCCAGCAGTGATGTAGCGGGGTTCTACAATGAGCAGTTCTTC
NA	TRBV4-1	TRBD1	14	TRBJ1-5	CASSLDREDQPQHF	TGCGCCAGCAGCCTCGACAGGGAAGATCAGCCCCAGCATTTT
NA	TRBV4-2	TRBD1	17	TRBJ1-3	CASSQDHQGVSGNTIYF	TGTGCCAGCAGCCAAGATCATCAGGGGGTATCTGGAAACACCATATATTTT
NA	TRBV5-1	NA	14	TRBJ1-3	CASSLGASGNTIYF	TGCGCCAGCAGCTTGGGTGCCAGTGGAAACACCATATATTTT
NA	TRBV30	NA	14	TRBJ1-2	CAWRGGGRGNGYTF	TGTGCCTGGAGAGGTGGGGGCAGAGGAAATGGCTACACCTTC
once	TRBV7-2	NA	15	TRBJ1-1	CASSSFGRLNTEAFF	TGTGCCAGCAGCTCTTTCGGACGCCTGAACACTGAAGCTTTCTTT
once	TRBV25-1	NA	11	TRBJ1-2	CASGDTYGYTF	TGTGCCAGCGGCGACACTTATGGCTACACCTTC
NA	TRBV7-9	TRBD1	14	TRBJ2-7	CASSLGGQSYEQYF	TGTGCCAGCAGCTTAGGGGGACAGTCCTACGAGCAGTACTTC
NA	TRBV27	NA	11	TRBJ1-5	CASIGNQPQHF	TGTGCCAGCATCGGCAATCAGCCCCAGCATTTT
once	TRBV2	TRBD1	15	TRBJ2-2	CASQWGQVNTGELFF	TGTGCCAGCCAGTGGGGACAGGTGAACACCGGGGAGCTGTTTTTT
NA	TRBV7-2	NA	16	TRBJ2-6	CASSLQVSSGANVLTF	TGTGCCAGCAGCTTACAGGTGTCCTCTGGGGCCAACGTCCTGACTTTC
NA	TRBV6-6	TRBD1	14	TRBJ2-1	CASSITGGHGEQFF	TGTGCCAGCAGCATTACAGGGGGCCATGGTGAGCAGTTCTTC
NA	TRBV4-1	NA	15	TRBJ2-1	CASSHPWTVYNEQFF	TGCGCCAGCAGCCACCCTTGGACTGTCTACAATGAGCAGTTCTTC
NA	TRBV7-8	NA	16	TRBJ1-4	CASSEASSVKGEKLFF	TGTGCCAGCAGCGAGGCTTCCTCAGTGAAAGGAGAAAAACTGTTTTTT
NA	TRBV6-6	NA	12	TRBJ2-7	CASSYSWGWQYF	TGTGCCAGCAGTTACTCCTGGGGTTGGCAGTACTTC
NA	TRBV6-1	NA	12	TRBJ2-1	CASSARFNEQFF	TGTGCCAGCAGTGCTAGGTTCAATGAGCAGTTCTTC
NA	TRBV5-1	TRBD1	15	TRBJ2-5	CASTRGTGEVETQYF	TGCGCCAGCACCCGCGGGACAGGGGAGGTGGAGACCCAGTACTTC
NA	TRBV2	NA	14	TRBJ1-6	CASGTIPANSPLHF	TGTGCCAGCGGGACTATTCCCGCCAATTCACCCCTCCACTTT
NA	TRBV5-4	TRBD2	15	TRBJ2-1	CASSLGTSGYNEQFF	TGTGCCAGCAGCTTAGGGACTAGCGGCTACAATGAGCAGTTCTTC
NA	TRBV19	TRBD1	15	TRBJ1-5	CASSIRTGEDQPQHF	TGTGCCAGTAGTATAAGGACAGGGGAGGATCAGCCCCAGCATTTT
NA	TRBV5-1	NA	12	TRBJ2-1	CASSLAGDEQFF	TGCGCCAGCAGCTTGGCCGGTGATGAGCAGTTCTTC
NA	TRBV10-1	NA	14	TRBJ1-5	CASNGAGANQPQHF	TGCGCCAGCAACGGGGCAGGGGCCAATCAGCCCCAGCATTTT